What follows are 27 T cell receptor beta chains derived from one specimen sequenced in a study of blood T cell repertoires in COVID-19. TCRdb's table, derived via immunoSEQ multiplex PCR, lists solely in-frame clones and lacks some. The sample includes over 200,000 clones, 88% of them seen just once. Source material: peripheral blood. All receptors derive from a woman between 55 and 75 years old with acute or convalescent COVID-19.

The gene calls are TRBV3-1 (or the pseudogene TRBV3-2) and TRBJ1-3, with D possibly being TRBD1 (5 bases). Germline-derived CDR1 and CDR2 are LGHDT and YNNKEL (reference sequence). The CDR3 totals 16 residues. Trimming removed 8 bases at V and 0 bases at J, with 17 bases between. CDR3 region: CASFTDSPLSGNTIYF. The CDR3 DNA reads as TGTGCCAGCTTCACTGACAGTCCGCTCTCTGGAAACACCATATATTTT.

This clone was counted once. This CDR3 is also generated by other DNA sequences in the sample. V is TRBV30 and J is TRBJ1-2, with 9 bases that match TRBD1. Looked up from germline, CDR1 is GTSNPN and CDR2 is SVGIG (reference sequence). CDR3 size: 15 residues. The V gene end was trimmed by 2 bases and the J gene end by 3 bases; junction bases not matched to a gene: 7. CDR3 in amino acids: CAWSRTGAGDYGYTF. Written as DNA, the CDR3 is TGTGCCTGGAGTAGGACAGGGGCGGGGGACTATGGCTACACCTTC.

The sample holds one count of this clone. This chain uses TRBV19 with TRBJ1-2, with D perhaps TRBD1 (5 bases). Germline V gene data show CDR1 as LNHDA and CDR2 as SQIVND (reference sequence). Trimming took off 5 bases at V and 4 bases at J, with 14 bases between the two ends. CDR3 length equals 14 residues. For the CDR3, the DNA is TGTGCCAGTAGTTCCACCGGGGGGGTCTATGGCTACACCTTC. It codes for CASSSTGGVYGYTF.

J is TRBJ2-7 and V is TRBV10-3, with D perhaps TRBD2 (6 bases). Trimming stripped 4 bases from V and 6 bases from J, with 19 bases between. The CDR3 has 15 amino acids. In germline, CDR1 is ENHRY, CDR2 SYGVKD. The CDR3 here is CAISAGTGLLIEQYF. CDR3 DNA: TGTGCCATCAGTGCCGGCACGGGACTCCTCATCGAGCAGTACTTC.

The rearrangement joins TRBV7-6 to TRBJ1-2; D not certain. Germline lookup yields CDR1 SGHVS and CDR2 FNYEAQ. The germline V and J ends were trimmed by 4 bases and 2 bases, with 17 bases remaining between them. CDR3 length: 16 residues. The CDR3 nucleotides are TGTGCCAGCAGCTCTAGTCTCGGGTCGCGGAACTATGGCTACACCTTC. Translated, it gives CASSSSLGSRNYGYTF. Combining the CDR3 with reference TRBV7-6 and TRBJ1-2 gives the whole variable domain GAGVSQSPRYKVTKRGQDVALRCDPISGHVSLYWYRQALGQGPEFLTYFNYEAQQDKSGLPNDRFSAERPEGSISTLTIQRTEQRDSAMYRCASSSSLGSRNYGYTFGSGTRLTVV.

This clone was counted only a few times. The chain links TRBV6-5 to TRBJ1-1, with D perhaps TRBD1 (6 bases). The V and J ends lost 8 bases and 1 base respectively, with 11 bases between them. Germline loops: CDR1 MNHEY, CDR2 SVGAGI. The CDR3 runs to 13 residues. CDR3 in DNA: TGTGCCAGCCGGACAGACCCGAACACTGAAGCTTTCTTT. Amino acids: CASRTDPNTEAFF.

The rearrangement links TRBV20-1 to TRBJ2-1; perhaps TRBD2 as D (6 bases). The V end was cut by 7 bases, the J end by 4 bases, with 8 bases between. Germline V CDR1 and CDR2: DFQATT, SNEGSKA (reference sequence). The CDR3 covers 11 residues. CDR3 in DNA: TGCAGTGGGGAGGTTTACAATGAGCAGTTCTTC. It yields the protein CSGEVYNEQFF.

The CDR3 DNA sequence: TGCGCCAGCAGCCAAGACCCTAACGGAGGCAGCTTCTACGAGCAGTACTTC. It codes for CASSQDPNGGSFYEQYF. The chain links TRBV4-1 to TRBJ2-7; tentative D call: TRBD2 (5 bases). Germline V gene sequence: CDR1 MGHRA, CDR2 YSYEKL. This CDR3 is built from 17 residues. Trimming removed 0 bases from V and 3 bases from J, with 18 bases in between.

The chain employs TRBV7-9 and TRBJ1-2; TRBD1 aligns across 9 bases. Germline CDR1 is SEHNR and CDR2 is FQNEAQ (reference sequence). This CDR3 has 13 residues. The V and J ends lost 5 bases and 4 bases, in that order; junction bases with no gene match: 2. In nucleotides, the CDR3 is TGTGCCAGCAGCCCGGGACAGGGCTATGGCTACACCTTC. This translates into CASSPGQGYGYTF.

This rearrangement joins TRBV28 to TRBJ1-4, with 9 positions matching TRBD1. After removal of 5 bases from V and 0 bases from J, the junction contained 7 bases not matched to a gene. Per the germline V gene, CDR1 is MDHEN and CDR2 is SYDVKM. CDR3 size: 17 residues. CDR3 nucleotides: TGTGCCAGCAGTGACGGGACAGGGAAGGCAACTAATGAAAAACTGTTTTTT. Protein sequence: CASSDGTGKATNEKLFF.

The V call is TRBV14, the J call TRBJ1-5; D gene ambiguous. Looked up from germline, CDR1 is SGHDN and CDR2 is FVKESK. CDR3 length: 13 residues. Deletions cut 4 bases from V and 1 base from J, with 5 bases between. The chain's CDR3 is CASSPQSNQPQHF. Written as DNA, the CDR3 is TGTGCCAGCAGCCCTCAGAGCAATCAGCCCCAGCATTTT. Drawing the rest from reference TRBV14 and TRBJ1-5, the complete variable domain is EAGVTQFPSHSVIEKGQTVTLRCDPISGHDNLYWYRRVMGKEIKFLLHFVKESKQDESGMPNNRFLAERTGGTYSTLKVQPAELEDSGVYFCASSPQSNQPQHFGDGTRLSIL.

This clone showed up just once. The rearrangement uses TRBV11-2 and TRBJ2-7; no clear D. Germline assignment: CDR1 SGHAT and CDR2 FQNNGV. The CDR3 totals 13 residues. V lost 3 bases to trimming and J lost 3 bases, with 9 bases between them. The CDR3 spells CASSFNQNYEQYF. The CDR3 nucleotides are TGTGCCAGCAGCTTTAATCAGAACTACGAGCAGTACTTC.

V and J are TRBV12-3 or TRBV12-4 and TRBJ2-1, with D possibly being TRBD1 (6 bases). Trimming shortened V by 6 bases and J by 7 bases, and 13 bases separated the two germline ends. The CDR3 is made up of 13 amino acids. DNA for the CDR3: TGTGCCAGCAGGTCCGGGACATGGAATGAGCAGTTCTTC. Encoded protein: CASRSGTWNEQFF.

The chain recombines TRBV7-6 with TRBJ2-3; 8 bases are shared with TRBD2. This CDR3 spans 15 amino acids. The V gene end was trimmed by 4 bases and the J gene end by 2 bases; junction bases not matched to a gene: 5. The V gene's germline CDR1 is SGHVS and CDR2 FNYEAQ. CDR3 sequence: CASSSLAGFTDTQYF. CDR3 nucleotides: TGTGCCAGCAGCTCATTAGCGGGATTCACAGATACGCAGTATTTT. The variable domain in full, with the rest retrieved from reference TRBV7-6 and TRBJ2-3, is GAGVSQSPRYKVTKRGQDVALRCDPISGHVSLYWYRQALGQGPEFLTYFNYEAQQDKSGLPNDRFSAERPEGSISTLTIQRTEQRDSAMYRCASSSLAGFTDTQYFGPGTRLTVL.

J is TRBJ2-3 and V is TRBV10-3; 8 bases fit TRBD2. V shed 4 bases, J shed 8 bases, and the junction held 14 bases outside the gene matches. This CDR3 has 16 residues. Germline CDR1 and CDR2: ENHRY and SYGVKD. In DNA form, the CDR3 reads TGTGCCATCAGTGCCCCGGGACTAGACCGTTCAGGTACGCAGTATTTT. Translating gives CAISAPGLDRSGTQYF.

This chain links TRBV13 with TRBJ2-1, with no clear D. The CDR3 sequence is 15 residues long. V lost 2 bases and J 0 bases, leaving 8 bases between the germline ends. The germline CDR1 and CDR2 sequences are PRHDT and FYEKMQ (reference sequence). This CDR3 reads CASSLRANSYNEQFF. The CDR3 DNA reads TGTGCCAGCAGCTTACGAGCAAACTCCTACAATGAGCAGTTCTTC.

As regards this clone: A junction boundary mismatches the germline segment, possibly from a read error. This sequence joins TRBV7-7 and TRBJ2-5; 9 nucleotides line up with TRBD1. The CDR3 consists of 15 residues. Germline-derived CDR1 and CDR2 are SSHAT and FNYEAQ (reference sequence). The CDR3 DNA reads TGTGCTAGCAGCTTCGGGACAGGGTTGGAAGAGACCCAGTACTTC. It translates to CASSFGTGLEETQYF.

The J gene is TRBJ2-7, the V gene TRBV25-1; 7 bases are shared with TRBD1. Trimming removed 4 bases from V and 2 bases from J; junction bases left unmatched: 2. Germline CDR1 reads MGHDK; CDR2 reads SYGVNS. This CDR3 is 13 amino acids long. The CDR3 DNA sequence: TGTGCCAGCAGTGCGACAGGGACCTACGAGCAGTACTTC. Translated: CASSATGTYEQYF.

The genes are TRBV7-9 and TRBJ1-2; unclear D gene. Trimming pared 5 bases from V and 1 base from J, leaving 11 bases between. CDR1 SEHNR and CDR2 FQNEAQ come from the germline V gene (reference sequence). This CDR3 is 14 amino acids long. CDR3 region: CASSRPGSNYGYTF. CDR3 DNA: TGTGCCAGCAGCCGACCCGGGAGTAACTATGGCTACACCTTC.

The chain recombines TRBV3-1 (or the pseudogene TRBV3-2) with TRBJ1-6; 8 nucleotides agree with TRBD1. Germline V gene data show CDR1 as LGHDT and CDR2 as YNNKEL (reference sequence). V was clipped by 1 base and J by 9 bases; unmatched bases: 2. The CDR3 has 14 residues. Written as DNA, the CDR3 is TGTGCCAGCAGCCAAGGGACAGGGACTTCACCCCTCCACTTT. Protein sequence: CASSQGTGTSPLHF.

In its sample, this clone was seen a few times. This chain connects TRBV19 to TRBJ1-5; 7 nucleotides match TRBD1. Unmatched junction bases numbered 11, after V lost 5 bases and J lost 4 bases. Germline V gene lookup returns CDR1 LNHDA and CDR2 SQIVND (reference sequence). The CDR3 extends over 16 amino acids. CDR3 bases: TGTGCCAGTAGTCAAGGACAGGCCGGAAGGAATCAGCCCCAGCATTTT. This translates into CASSQGQAGRNQPQHF.

The CDR3 nucleotides read TGTGCCAGCAGCTTACGGGGGGGCTCCTACAATGAGCAGTTCTTC. Amino acid sequence: CASSLRGGSYNEQFF. The chain carries TRBV7-6 and TRBJ2-1; 8 bases map to TRBD2. Germline trimming cut 2 bases from V and 0 bases from J; bases unmatched to any gene: 0. In germline, CDR1 is SGHVS, CDR2 FNYEAQ. This CDR3 is 15 amino acids long.

The chain recombines TRBV5-6 with TRBJ2-7; no reliable D call. The germline gives CDR1 SGHDT, CDR2 YYEEEE. V was pared by 2 bases and J by 2 bases, with 17 bases between. The CDR3 is made up of 16 amino acids. CDR3 sequence (DNA): TGTGCCAGCAGCTTTGCGGCCGGCGACTTTACCTACGAGCAGTACTTC. Translating gives CASSFAAGDFTYEQYF.

J is TRBJ2-7 and V is TRBV10-3, with 9 bases fitting TRBD1. The CDR3 is 15 residues long. Trimming cost V 3 bases and J 1 base; bases outside gene matches: 4. CDR1 and CDR2 from the germline V gene are ENHRY and SYGVKD. CDR3 nucleotides: TGTGCCATCAGTGATACCGGGACAGGGTCCTACGAGCAGTACTTC. This codes for CAISDTGTGSYEQYF.

The chain couples TRBV7-2 to TRBJ2-7; 9 nucleotides line up with TRBD1. The CDR3 is 16 amino acids. Germline CDR1 is SGHTA and CDR2 is FQGNSA. Unmatched junction bases numbered 8, after V lost 3 bases and J lost 2 bases. CDR3 sequence (DNA): TGTGCCAGCAGCTTGGGACCGCGGACAGGGGCCTACGAGCAGTACTTC. It specifies CASSLGPRTGAYEQYF.

J is TRBJ1-1 and V is TRBV30, with no clear D. Germline V lookup: CDR1 GTSNPN, CDR2 SVGIG (reference sequence). The CDR3 runs 13 residues. V lost 3 bases, J lost 0 bases, and 8 bases lay in between. CDR3 sequence reads: CAWRAGMNTEAFF. CDR3 nucleotide sequence: TGTGCCTGGAGAGCGGGGATGAACACTGAAGCTTTCTTT.

The chain couples TRBV28 to TRBJ2-1; unclear D gene. CDR1 and CDR2 from the germline V gene are MDHEN and SYDVKM. Trimming removed 2 bases from V and 0 bases from J, with 8 bases in between. CDR3 length: 15 amino acids. The CDR3 sequence: CASSLLISSYNEQFF. The CDR3 DNA reads as TGTGCCAGCAGTTTACTTATATCCTCCTACAATGAGCAGTTCTTC.